This T cell receptor (beta chain) was obtained from a study of tumor-infiltrating lymphocytes in primary liver carcinoma. A primer matching the constant region was used to make TCR beta cDNA from approximately 500 ng of total RNA. Three nested multiplex PCR rounds of slightly modified ARM-PCR generated TCR beta libraries. Use of TRBV1-TRBV30 forward primers with a C-beta reverse primer characterized the first two PCR rounds, which lasted around 10 cycles each. TCRdb independently ran MiXCR on the multiplex PCR reads; one entry per CDR3 protein. Of fewer than 350,000 distinct CDR3 sequences listed, 65% are singletons. General observations from the study: Significantly greater top-250-clone fractions characterized tumors relative to blood (p = 0.039). The samples were not sorted (they were bulk), so CD4+ and CD8+ repertoires were not compared.

Unsorted whole blood supplied the RNA, and germline DNA was extracted too. Infection with HBV was chronic in patients; they were treatment-naive. There are many counts of this clonotype. Antigen specificity is unknown. This CDR3 has 15 amino acids. V shed 8 bases and J 7 bases; nucleotides not matched to a gene: 12. Looked up from germline, CDR1 is MNHNS and CDR2 is SASEGT. The sample was peripheral blood. The receptor comes from a man aged 35 to 55 with primary liver carcinoma and hepatitis B virus infection. V gene TRBV6-1 combines with J gene TRBJ2-2, with TRBD1 matching over 8 bases. The chain's CDR3 is CASVHRGMANGELFF. The DNA for the CDR3 is TGTGCCAGCGTCCACAGGGGGATGGCGAACGGGGAGCTGTTTTTT.